This TCR delta chain was sequenced for a study of gamma-delta T cells after stem cell transplantation. TCRdb processed the RT-PCR reads again with the CATT caller. There are 15,000 to 17,000 delta-chain clones in the sample; over 8% occur only once, and around 60% lies in the top ten. J lost 7 bases, V lost 1 base, and 18 bases had no gene match. The V gene's germline CDR1 is GEAIGNYY and CDR2 EKD. This CDR3 spans 19 amino acids. A note on this clone: TCRdb attributes to this sequence the protein of a much larger clone, which differs from the DNA translation at residue 14; a read error is likely, and the protein displayed is translated from the DNA.

The V call is TRDV2, the J call TRDJ1; 12 bases fit TRDD3. This TCR came from a human donor. It is not recorded whose cells these are; they may come from a transplant donor. The material sequenced was gamma-delta T cells. CDR3 amino acids: CACDTIVLGDTLWAGKLIF. The CDR3 DNA follows: TGTGCCTGTGACACGATTGTCCTGGGGGATACGCTGTGGGCTGGTAAACTCATCTTT.